This TCR beta chain is from a study of T cell responses to AZD1222 COVID-19 vaccine (dated by TCRdb to the early 2020s). About the full investigation: Because spike-specific TCR depth and breadth did not differ between the two schedules, AZD1222 recipients who got a second dose at roughly 4 weeks were pooled with those who got a second dose at roughly 12 weeks. TCR sequencing covered fewer than 250 trial participants: 200 to 220 given two doses of AZD1222 and 26 given two doses of MenACWY control vaccine. Enrollment into the trials was organized by age into subgroups of 18-55, 56-69 and 70-plus years, and those subgroups contained approximately 150, 30 and 60 TCR-sequenced participants, respectively. The investigation overall reported the following: Epitopes outside the regions mutated in the B.1.351 and B.1.1.7 variants were reportedly recognized by nearly half of the unique spike-specific TCRs. The whole spike protein was spanned by vaccine-associated CD4 TCRs, and dominant responses were seen in regions 160-218 and 743-854. In the small 56-69-year group, the increase in depth fell short of significance, most likely because of low power. Participants were mostly white British, with more females than males. The authors suggested clonal diversity may have been underestimated. Because no day 14 peak-response samples were available, the repertoires could be characterized only after the peak T cell response. After two AZD1222 doses, both the breadth and the depth of spike-specific TCRs were significantly higher than at day 0 and than in MenACWY recipients. Only six AZD1222 recipients were SARS-CoV-2 seropositive at baseline, limiting conclusions about previously exposed vaccinees.

Between the V and J ends, shortened by 3 bases and 10 bases respectively, the junction contains 13 bases. Measured from the cysteine to the phenylalanine, the CDR3 is 14 residues long. Only the CDR3 DNA is retained, 42 bases long and in frame from the first base. The germline V gene (reference sequence) supplies CDR1 SEHNR and CDR2 FQNEAQ. Details on this clone: It lacks a known antigen. Base-call qualities are not available, and no considerably larger clone is one nucleotide away.

The CDR3 regions of human TCRbeta chains were analyzed by immunosequencing. Per the original workflow: Repertoire TCRs were matched against a reference library of SARS-CoV-2-specific TCRs generated with the MIRA antigen-specificity platform. Breadth meant the fraction of unique TCRs that were SARS-CoV-2-associated, whereas depth meant the fraction of total T cells that were SARS-CoV-2-associated. Using the MIRA data, each spike-specific TCR was assigned both to the spike region to which the TCR was reactive and to a CD4 or CD8 class. Log10-transformed breadth and depth values were compared by one-way ANOVA with Sidak's multiple comparisons tests. TCRdb obtained this table from immuneACCESS and retained in-frame rearrangements with V and J assigned. These tables miss some clones; where compared with another copy, unresolved V genes account for less than half of the shortfall, and the remainder is unexplained. V, J and clone size derive from that table, while D and trimming were established from the DNA sequence. For this sample there are about 140,000 clones; roughly 92% appear just once. Roughly 5.1% of the sample is in the top ten clones.

The sample's time point label is to be understood as: baseline before first vaccination. Samples from vaccinated people were obtained from the UK trials COV001 and COV002, which included a single-blind randomized controlled phase 2/3 trial of AZD1222 (ChAdOx1 nCoV-19) in healthy adults. For TCRbeta chain sequencing, PBMC samples were collected from trial participants at day 0 and at day 28 after the second dose. The V gene is TRBV7-9 and the J gene is TRBJ1-6; the D gene is perhaps TRBD1, from 5 matching bases. The sequence derives from an adult in good health. The input for sequencing was peripheral blood, taken on day 0 of AZD1222 vaccination. This receptor has the CDR3 CASSFSGTGSPLHF. The DNA is TGTGCCAGCAGCTTTTCAGGGACGGGATCACCCCTCCACTTT.